These T cell receptor beta chains were read from a single sample in a study of identical twins. TCRdb analysed the 5' RACE reads with MiXCR anew, one entry per CDR3 protein. In the table there are hundreds of thousands of distinct CDR3 sequences, over 5% of which are singletons. Sequences were obtained from naive T cells sorted from blood. The receptors come from a man aged 18 to 30 in good health. CDR3s leave out the opening cysteine and the closing phenylalanine or tryptophan. The order of the fields is V gene, CDR3 protein.

TRBV6-5	ASTLAEGYGYT
TRBV12-3/TRBV12-4	ASSLRSTSGSPGELF
TRBV12-3/TRBV12-4	ASRPDRVGNIQY
TRBV12-5	ASGPDRGLEF
TRBV20-1	SARDLGGKKVLT
TRBV29-1	SVVEGSRIYEQY
TRBV5-5	ASSPLPDSNNSPLH
TRBV6-2/TRBV6-3	ASSRLGDEQY
TRBV20-1	SARDFSHVNTGELF
TRBV20-1	SSLFRGYYNEQF